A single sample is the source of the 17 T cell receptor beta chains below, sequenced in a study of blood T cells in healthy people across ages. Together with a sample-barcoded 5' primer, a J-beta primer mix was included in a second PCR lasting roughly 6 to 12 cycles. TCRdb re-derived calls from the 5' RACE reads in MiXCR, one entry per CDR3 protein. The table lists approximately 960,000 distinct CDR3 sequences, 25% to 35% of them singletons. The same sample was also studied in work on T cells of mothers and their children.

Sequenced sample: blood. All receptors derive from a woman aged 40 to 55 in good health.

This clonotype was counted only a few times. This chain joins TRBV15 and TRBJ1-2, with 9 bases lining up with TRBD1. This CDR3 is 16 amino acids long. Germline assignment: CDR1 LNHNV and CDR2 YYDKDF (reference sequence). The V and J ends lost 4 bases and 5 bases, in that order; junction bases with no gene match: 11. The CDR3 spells CATSTDRGYASYGYTF. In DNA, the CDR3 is TGTGCCACCAGCACCGACAGGGGGTACGCTTCATATGGCTACACCTTC.

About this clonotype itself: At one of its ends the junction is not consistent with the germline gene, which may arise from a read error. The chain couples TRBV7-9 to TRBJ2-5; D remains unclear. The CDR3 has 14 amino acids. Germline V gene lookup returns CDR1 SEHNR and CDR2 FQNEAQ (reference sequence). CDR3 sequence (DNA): TGTGCCAGCAGCTTAGGGTCAGCCCAAGAGACCCGGTACTTC. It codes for CASSLGSAQETRYF.

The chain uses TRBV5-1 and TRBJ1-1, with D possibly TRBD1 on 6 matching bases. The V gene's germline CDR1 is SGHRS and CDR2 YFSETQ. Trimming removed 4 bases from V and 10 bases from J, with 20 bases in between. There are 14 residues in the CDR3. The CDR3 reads CASSPSGVGLLAFF. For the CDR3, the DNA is TGCGCCAGCAGCCCCTCAGGGGTCGGACTTCTAGCTTTCTTT.

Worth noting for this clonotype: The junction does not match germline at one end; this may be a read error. Here the CDR3 reads CASNLVVGTEAFF. CDR3 sequence (DNA): TGTGCCAGCAACTTAGTGGTGGGGACTGAAGCTTTCTTT. The chain recombines TRBV7-4 with TRBJ1-1; D remains ambiguous. From germline, CDR1 is SGHVT and CDR2 SQSDAQ. The CDR3 is 13 amino acids. The entire variable domain, with the rest obtained from reference TRBV7-4 and TRBJ1-1, is as follows: GAGVSQSPRYKVAKRGRDVALRCDSISGHVTLYWYRQTLGQGSEVLTYSQSDAQRDKSGRPSGRFSAERPERSVSTLKIQRTEQGDSAVYLCASNLVVGTEAFFGQGTRLTVV.

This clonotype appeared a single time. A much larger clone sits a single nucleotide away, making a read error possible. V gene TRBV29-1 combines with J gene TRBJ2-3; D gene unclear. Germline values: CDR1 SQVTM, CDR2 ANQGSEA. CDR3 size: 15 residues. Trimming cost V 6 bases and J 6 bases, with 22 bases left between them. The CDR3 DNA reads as TGCAGCGTCGACCCCCGCACACCACGCAGGGATACGCAGTATTTT. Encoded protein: CSVDPRTPRRDTQYF.

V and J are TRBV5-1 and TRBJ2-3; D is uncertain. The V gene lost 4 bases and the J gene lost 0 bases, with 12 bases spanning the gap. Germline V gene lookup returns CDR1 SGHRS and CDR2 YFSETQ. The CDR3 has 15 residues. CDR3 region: CASSPGNPSTDTQYF. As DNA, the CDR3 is TGCGCCAGCAGCCCTGGGAACCCTAGCACAGATACGCAGTATTTT.

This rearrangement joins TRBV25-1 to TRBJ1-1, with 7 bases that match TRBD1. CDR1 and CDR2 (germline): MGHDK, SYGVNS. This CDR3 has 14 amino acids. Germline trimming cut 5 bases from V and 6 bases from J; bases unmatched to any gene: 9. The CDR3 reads CASSSRTGVSEAFF. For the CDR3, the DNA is TGTGCCAGCAGTTCCCGAACAGGGGTATCTGAAGCTTTCTTT. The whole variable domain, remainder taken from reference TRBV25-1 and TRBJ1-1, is EADIYQTPRYLVIGTGKKITLECSQTMGHDKMYWYQQDPGMELHLIHYSYGVNSTEKGDLSSESTVSRIRTEHFPLTLESARPSHTSQYLCASSSRTGVSEAFFGQGTRLTVV.

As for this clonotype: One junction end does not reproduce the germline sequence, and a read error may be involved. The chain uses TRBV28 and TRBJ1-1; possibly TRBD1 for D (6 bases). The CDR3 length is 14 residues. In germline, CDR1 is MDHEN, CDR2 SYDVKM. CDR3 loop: CASSLLQGNSEAFF. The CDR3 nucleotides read TGTGCCAGCAGTTTACTGCAGGGGAACTCTGAAGCCTTCTTT.

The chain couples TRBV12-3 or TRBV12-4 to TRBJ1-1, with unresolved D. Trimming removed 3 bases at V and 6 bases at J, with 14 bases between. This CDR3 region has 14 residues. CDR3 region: CASSLAGILAEAFF. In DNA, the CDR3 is TGTGCCAGCAGTTTGGCAGGTATCTTAGCTGAAGCTTTCTTT.

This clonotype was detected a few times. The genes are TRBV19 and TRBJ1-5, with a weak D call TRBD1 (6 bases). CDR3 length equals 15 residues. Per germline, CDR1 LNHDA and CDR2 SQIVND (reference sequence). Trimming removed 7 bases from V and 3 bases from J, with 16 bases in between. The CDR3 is CASTLDDRPNQPQHF. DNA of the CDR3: TGTGCCAGTACCTTAGACGACAGGCCCAATCAGCCCCAGCATTTT.

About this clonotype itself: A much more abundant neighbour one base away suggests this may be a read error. The CDR3 DNA is TGCGCCAGCAGGTCCGGGACAGGGGACGAGACCCAGTTCTTC. It yields the protein CASRSGTGDETQFF. The chain couples TRBV5-1 to TRBJ2-1, with 10 bases identical to TRBD1. The CDR3 has 14 amino acids. The J segment lost 13 bases and the V segment lost 5 bases, leaving 12 bases of the junction unmatched. Germline CDR1 SGHRS, CDR2 YFSETQ.

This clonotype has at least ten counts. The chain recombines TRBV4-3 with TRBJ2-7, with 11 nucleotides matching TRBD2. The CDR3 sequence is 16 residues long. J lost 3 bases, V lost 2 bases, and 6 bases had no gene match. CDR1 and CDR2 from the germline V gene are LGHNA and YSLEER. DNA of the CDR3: TGCGCCAGCAGCCAATCTAGCGGGGGGATAATCTACGAGCAGTACTTC. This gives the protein CASSQSSGGIIYEQYF.

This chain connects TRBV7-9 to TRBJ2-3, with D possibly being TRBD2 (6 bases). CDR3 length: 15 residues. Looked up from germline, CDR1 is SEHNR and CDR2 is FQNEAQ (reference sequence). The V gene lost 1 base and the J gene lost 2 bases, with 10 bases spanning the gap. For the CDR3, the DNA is TGTGCCAGCAGCTTAGAGTCTAGCGTCACAGATACGCAGTATTTT. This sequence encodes CASSLESSVTDTQYF.

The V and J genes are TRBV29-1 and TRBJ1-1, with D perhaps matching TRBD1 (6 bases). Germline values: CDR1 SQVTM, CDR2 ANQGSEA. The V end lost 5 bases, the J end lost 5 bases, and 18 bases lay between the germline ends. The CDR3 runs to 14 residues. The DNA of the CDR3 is TGCAGCGTTTTCAGGTCAGGGGAAAAAACTGAAGCTTTCTTT. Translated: CSVFRSGEKTEAFF.

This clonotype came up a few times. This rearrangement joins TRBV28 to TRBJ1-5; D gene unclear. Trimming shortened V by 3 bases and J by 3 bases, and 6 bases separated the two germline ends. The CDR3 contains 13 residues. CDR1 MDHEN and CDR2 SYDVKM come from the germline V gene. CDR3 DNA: TGTGCCAGCAGTTTCTTCGACAATCAGCCCCAGCATTTT. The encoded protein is CASSFFDNQPQHF. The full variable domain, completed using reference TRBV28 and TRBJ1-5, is DVKVTQSSRYLVKRTGEKVFLECVQDMDHENMFWYRQDPGLGLRLIYFSYDVKMKEKGDIPEGYSVSREKKERFSLILESASTNQTSMYLCASSFFDNQPQHFGDGTRLSIL.

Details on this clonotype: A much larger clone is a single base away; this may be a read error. In nucleotides, the CDR3 is TGTGCCAGCAGCTTAGGCTCAGGCGCCCCCTACGAGCAGTTCTTC. It encodes CASSLGSGAPYEQFF. This sequence joins TRBV7-2 and TRBJ2-1; D not certain. The V end lost 1 base, the J end lost 10 bases, and 17 bases lay between the germline ends. The CDR3 is made up of 15 amino acids. In germline, CDR1 is SGHTA, CDR2 FQGNSA.

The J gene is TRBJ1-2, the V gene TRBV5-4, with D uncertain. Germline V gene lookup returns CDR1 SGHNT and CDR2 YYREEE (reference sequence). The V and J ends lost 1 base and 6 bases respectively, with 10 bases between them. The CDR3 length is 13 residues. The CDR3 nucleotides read TGTGCCAGCAGCTTGCCCCGGGCCCATGGCTACACCTTC. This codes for CASSLPRAHGYTF. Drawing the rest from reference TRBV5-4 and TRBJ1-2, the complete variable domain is ETGVTQSPTHLIKTRGQQVTLRCSSQSGHNTVSWYQQALGQGPQFIFQYYREEENGRGNFPPRFSGLQFPNYSSELNVNALELDDSALYLCASSLPRAHGYTFGSGTRLTVV.